This TCR beta chain emerged from a study of cytomegalovirus exposure and HLA in healthy donors. The CDR3 spans 14 residues. Germline V gene lookup returns CDR1 MDHEN and CDR2 SYDVKM. The ends were cut back, 6 bases at V and 1 base at J, with 12 bases in the middle. This cohort consisted of healthy bone marrow donors. With 60 Vbeta and 13 Jbeta primers, the PCR was carried out. The repertoire was sequenced with immunoSEQ multiplex PCR; TCRdb's copy has only in-frame clones and lacks some. The top ten clones hold approximately 4% of a sample with approximately 97,000 clones, 65% to 90% of them seen once.

The chain is built from TRBV28 and TRBJ1-1; D is unclear. The sequenced sample was PBMCs. The receptor was derived from a woman aged 70 to 79 in good health and CMV-seropositive. CDR3 nucleotide sequence: TGTGCCAGCAGGATTCGGGAGAGGAACACTGAAGCTTTCTTT. Amino acid sequence: CASRIRERNTEAFF.